These 27 T cell receptor beta chains share one sample of origin, sequenced in a study of blood T cell repertoires in COVID-19. The table came from immunoSEQ multiplex PCR; TCRdb's copy has only in-frame clones and leaves some out. The sample consists of some 400,000 clones, 90% of them appearing once. Sequenced material: peripheral blood. Source of these receptors: a man younger than 35 with active or convalescent COVID-19.

This clone was recorded once. The chain is built from TRBV7-9 and TRBJ2-7, with a weak D call TRBD1 (6 bases). V lost 1 base and J 3 bases, leaving 10 bases between the germline ends. The CDR3 loop spans 14 amino acids. CDR1 and CDR2 (germline): SEHNR, FQNEAQ (reference sequence). CDR3 residues: CASSLVGTSYEQYF. CDR3 in DNA: TGTGCCAGCAGCTTAGTAGGGACAAGCTACGAGCAGTACTTC.

This clone was counted a single time. The chain employs TRBV10-3 and TRBJ2-5; 11 positions match TRBD2. V shed 6 bases, J shed 1 base, and the junction held 10 bases outside the gene matches. The CDR3 totals 17 residues. Looked up from germline, CDR1 is ENHRY and CDR2 is SYGVKD. The CDR3 region has the DNA TGTGCCATCAGAGGGACTAGCGGAGGGGGCGGCCAAGAGACCCAGTACTTC. Amino acids: CAIRGTSGGGGQETQYF.

The V call is TRBV5-1, the J call TRBJ2-3; 10 nucleotides line up with TRBD2. The CDR3 runs to 16 residues. The V segment lost 5 bases and the J segment 1 base; nucleotides outside the gene matches: 7. Germline lookup yields CDR1 SGHRS and CDR2 YFSETQ. The CDR3 sequence: CASRSGTSEGTDTQYF. As DNA, the CDR3 is TGCGCCAGCAGGTCCGGGACTAGCGAAGGCACAGATACGCAGTATTTT.

This chain connects TRBV7-3 to TRBJ1-1, with D maybe TRBD1 (6 bases). The CDR3 contains 13 residues. Trimming left V 6 bases short and J 4 bases short, with 12 bases between. Germline-derived CDR1 and CDR2 are SGHTA and FQGTGA. The CDR3 region is CASRYRDTTEAFF. In nucleotides, the CDR3 is TGTGCCAGCAGGTACCGGGACACCACTGAAGCTTTCTTT. The complete variable domain, with remaining parts taken from reference TRBV7-3 and TRBJ1-1, reads GAGVSQTPSNKVTEKGKYVELRCDPISGHTALYWYRQSLGQGPEFLIYFQGTGAADDSGLPNDRFFAVRPEGSVSTLKIQRTERGDSAVYLCASRYRDTTEAFFGQGTRLTVV.

The J gene is TRBJ2-2, the V gene TRBV27; D is unclear. The ends were cut back, 8 bases at V and 3 bases at J, with 10 bases in the middle. The CDR3 is 13 amino acids. Germline lookup yields CDR1 MNHEY and CDR2 SMNVEV (reference sequence). CDR3 protein: CASRVGDTGELFF. The CDR3 DNA sequence: TGTGCCAGCCGCGTCGGAGACACCGGGGAGCTGTTTTTT.

V usage is TRBV11-3 and J usage is TRBJ2-7; TRBD1 matches at 8 bases. Trimming cost V 4 bases and J 2 bases; bases outside gene matches: 4. CDR1 and CDR2 (germline): SGHNT, YENEEA. The CDR3 extends over 14 amino acids. CDR3 nucleotide sequence: TGTGCCAGCAGCTCGGGACAGGATCCCTACGAGCAGTACTTC. This sequence encodes CASSSGQDPYEQYF.

The chain uses TRBV6-5 and TRBJ2-1; 7 bases are a match to TRBD2. This CDR3 is 15 amino acids long. The junction had 10 bases not matched to a gene; V was cut back by 6 bases and J by 5 bases. Germline V gives CDR1 MNHEY, CDR2 SVGAGI. CDR3 loop: CASRGLPNMNNEQFF. Written as DNA, the CDR3 is TGTGCCAGCAGGGGACTACCAAACATGAACAATGAGCAGTTCTTC.

This clone was counted a few times. The V gene is TRBV7-9, the J gene TRBJ2-1; 9 nucleotides agree with TRBD2. This CDR3 contains 18 residues. V dropped 4 bases and J dropped 4; count of bases not matched to a gene: 14. Per germline, CDR1 SEHNR and CDR2 FQNEAQ (reference sequence). The CDR3 reads CASSSLEVLAGPYNEQFF. The DNA for the CDR3 is TGTGCCAGCAGCTCTCTTGAAGTACTAGCGGGTCCTTACAATGAGCAGTTCTTC.

The chain links TRBV7-9 to TRBJ1-4, with 10 bases fitting TRBD1. Germline CDR1 reads SEHNR; CDR2 reads FQNEAQ (reference sequence). This CDR3 has 18 residues. Germline trimming cut 4 bases from V and 5 bases from J; bases unmatched to any gene: 13. The CDR3 region has the DNA TGTGCCAGCAGCTCCCGGACAGGGGGGAGAGTAGGAAATGAAAAACTGTTTTTT. Protein sequence: CASSSRTGGRVGNEKLFF.

In this sample, this clone turned up a few times. The chain employs TRBV28 and TRBJ1-5, with D hard to call. The V and J ends lost 7 bases and 3 bases respectively, with 10 bases between them. Germline CDR1 reads MDHEN; CDR2 reads SYDVKM. The CDR3 consists of 13 residues. CDR3 in amino acids: CASTSKLNQPQHF. CDR3 nucleotides: TGTGCCAGCACCTCTAAGCTCAATCAGCCCCAGCATTTT.

The chain combines TRBV4-2 with TRBJ2-7, with 10 bases lining up with TRBD2. From germline, CDR1 is LGHNA and CDR2 YNFKEQ. The CDR3 has 15 residues. V shed 3 bases and J 4 bases; nucleotides not matched to a gene: 6. For the CDR3, the DNA is TGTGCCAGCAGCCATACTAGCGGGAATTGGTACGAGCAGTACTTC. Protein: CASSHTSGNWYEQYF.

This clone showed up just once. The CDR3 here is CAIRDRANEQFF. As DNA, the CDR3 is TGTGCCATTAGGGACAGGGCCAATGAGCAGTTCTTC. This chain connects TRBV6-5 to TRBJ2-1; 9 nucleotides agree with TRBD1. CDR1 is MNHEY, CDR2 SVGAGI, per germline. V gave up 10 bases and J gave up 6 bases; unmatched junction bases: 4. The CDR3 has 12 amino acids.

About this clone: One end of the junction does not line up with germline, which may come from a read error. The gene calls are TRBV28 and TRBJ1-2; no clear D. CDR3 size: 12 residues. Germline V CDR1 and CDR2: MDHEN, SYDVKM. CDR3 protein: CVSSSTAYGYTF. As DNA, the CDR3 is TGTGTCAGCAGTTCCACAGCCTATGGCTACACCTTC.

This clone came up a few times. V and J are TRBV5-1 and TRBJ1-2; a weak D match, TRBD1 (5 bases). The CDR3 is made up of 17 amino acids. The germline V and J ends were trimmed by 0 bases and 7 bases, with 22 bases remaining between them. The germline V gene has CDR1 SGHRS and CDR2 YFSETQ. The DNA of the CDR3 is TGCGCCAGCAGCTTGGAAATAATAGTGCAGGGTGCTTCTGGCTACACCTTC. Translating it yields CASSLEIIVQGASGYTF.

The chain joins TRBV10-3 to TRBJ2-3; 7 bases are a match to TRBD1. After removal of 6 bases from V and 2 bases from J, the junction contained 5 bases not matched to a gene. The CDR3 length is 14 residues. Germline V gene sequence: CDR1 ENHRY, CDR2 SYGVKD. The CDR3 is CAISPGQTTDTQYF. The CDR3 DNA is TGTGCCATCAGCCCGGGACAGACCACAGATACGCAGTATTTT.

The CDR3: CASSLKSSPRLYGYTF. The CDR3, as DNA: TGTGCCAGTTCACTTAAGTCAAGCCCCAGACTCTATGGCTACACCTTC. The chain joins TRBV19 to TRBJ1-2; D is uncertain. Trimming removed 8 bases from V and 4 bases from J, with 23 bases in between. This CDR3 has 16 amino acids. Germline-derived CDR1 and CDR2 are LNHDA and SQIVND (reference sequence).

The rearrangement uses TRBV28 and TRBJ2-7, with a possible D match to TRBD1 (5 bases). V shed 1 base and J shed 4 bases, with 11 bases lying between them. Germline lookup yields CDR1 MDHEN and CDR2 SYDVKM. This CDR3 is 14 amino acids long. CDR3 sequence reads: CASSLYSSGYEQYF. As DNA, the CDR3 is TGTGCCAGCAGTTTATATAGCTCAGGGTACGAGCAGTACTTC.

The chain carries TRBV2 and TRBJ1-5, with D unresolved. This CDR3 is 13 amino acids long. CDR1 SNHLY and CDR2 FYNNEI come from the germline V gene. With 5 bases removed from V and 0 bases from J, the gap between germline ends came to 5 bases. CDR3 sequence: CASSSNSNQPQHF. In DNA form, the CDR3 reads TGTGCCAGCAGTTCAAATAGCAATCAGCCCCAGCATTTT.

The chain is built from TRBV9 and TRBJ2-5; 8 bases map to TRBD1. The CDR3 runs to 15 residues. CDR1 and CDR2 (germline): SGDLS, YYNGEE. V trimming: 0 bases; J trimming: 4 bases; junction bases outside the gene matches: 5. CDR3 loop: CASSVDKTGVETQYF. Here the CDR3 DNA reads TGTGCCAGCAGCGTAGACAAGACAGGGGTAGAGACCCAGTACTTC.

The chain joins TRBV28 to TRBJ1-6, with D possibly TRBD1 on 6 matching bases. V gave up 7 bases and J gave up 7 bases, with 11 bases separating them. The CDR3 is 13 amino acids. Germline lookup yields CDR1 MDHEN and CDR2 SYDVKM. CDR3: CASISRGNSPLHF. The CDR3 DNA follows: TGTGCCAGCATCTCCAGGGGAAATTCACCCCTCCACTTT.

The V gene is TRBV28, the J gene TRBJ2-5, with D possibly matching TRBD1 (5 bases). Germline-derived CDR1 and CDR2 are MDHEN and SYDVKM. The CDR3 sequence is 13 residues long. The CDR3 loop is CATSFGALETQYF. Here the CDR3 DNA reads TGTGCAACCAGTTTTGGGGCATTGGAGACCCAGTACTTC.

The J gene is TRBJ2-7, the V gene TRBV9; 8 bases fit TRBD1. J was trimmed by 8 bases and V by 2 bases; bases with no gene match: 6. The CDR3 sequence is 13 residues long. CDR1 and CDR2 (germline): SGDLS, YYNGEE. The CDR3, as DNA: TGTGCCAGCAGCGTTGATCAGGGGGCTCAGCAGTACTTC. Translated: CASSVDQGAQQYF.

V is TRBV18 and J is TRBJ2-1, with TRBD1 matching over 9 bases. The germline V gene encodes CDR1 KGHSH and CDR2 LQKENI. V lost 3 bases, J lost 2 bases, and 2 bases stayed unmatched. CDR3 length: 15 residues. CDR3 sequence reads: CASSPTGGAYNEQFF. The DNA for the CDR3 is TGTGCCAGCTCACCTACAGGGGGCGCCTACAATGAGCAGTTCTTC. Drawing the rest from reference TRBV18 and TRBJ2-1, the complete variable domain is NAGVMQNPRHLVRRRGQEARLRCSPMKGHSHVYWYRQLPEEGLKFMVYLQKENIIDESGMPKERFSAEFPKEGPSILRIQQVVRGDSAAYFCASSPTGGAYNEQFFGPGTRLTVL.

The chain employs TRBV6-2 or TRBV6-3 and TRBJ1-5; 7 nucleotides line up with TRBD1. J was trimmed by 2 bases and V by 6 bases; bases with no gene match: 16. Germline V gene lookup returns CDR1 MNHEY and CDR2 SVGEGT. The CDR3 covers 18 residues. The CDR3 DNA is TGTGCCAGCAGCCGGAGCTTAACCGGGACAGTGGGCAATCAGCCCCAGCATTTT. Its protein is CASSRSLTGTVGNQPQHF.

The chain joins TRBV7-3 to TRBJ2-7; 7 positions match TRBD2. The trim removed 5 bases at V and 0 bases at J, leaving 10 bases unmatched. CDR1 SGHTA and CDR2 FQGTGA come from the germline V gene. The CDR3 is made up of 16 amino acids. CDR3 nucleotides: TGTGCCAGCAGCCACGGGTCACGGGAGGACTCCTACGAGCAGTACTTC. This translates into CASSHGSREDSYEQYF.

The sample holds one count of this clone. The chain carries TRBV28 and TRBJ1-2, with TRBD1 matching 9 bases. Trimming took 7 bases from V and 2 from J; bases not matched to a gene: 11. This CDR3 has 16 amino acids. The germline CDR1 and CDR2 sequences are MDHEN and SYDVKM. In DNA, the CDR3 is TGTGCCAGCATCGGGAGGGGACAGGGCCTGAACTATGGCTACACCTTC. Translating gives CASIGRGQGLNYGYTF.

This chain links TRBV19 with TRBJ1-1; D remains unclear. The CDR3 is 13 residues long. V lost 5 bases and J 2 bases, leaving 9 bases between the germline ends. CDR1 and CDR2 (germline): LNHDA, SQIVND (reference sequence). The CDR3 DNA follows: TGTGCCAGTAGTGACAATGAAAACACTGAAGCTTTCTTT. Protein: CASSDNENTEAFF.